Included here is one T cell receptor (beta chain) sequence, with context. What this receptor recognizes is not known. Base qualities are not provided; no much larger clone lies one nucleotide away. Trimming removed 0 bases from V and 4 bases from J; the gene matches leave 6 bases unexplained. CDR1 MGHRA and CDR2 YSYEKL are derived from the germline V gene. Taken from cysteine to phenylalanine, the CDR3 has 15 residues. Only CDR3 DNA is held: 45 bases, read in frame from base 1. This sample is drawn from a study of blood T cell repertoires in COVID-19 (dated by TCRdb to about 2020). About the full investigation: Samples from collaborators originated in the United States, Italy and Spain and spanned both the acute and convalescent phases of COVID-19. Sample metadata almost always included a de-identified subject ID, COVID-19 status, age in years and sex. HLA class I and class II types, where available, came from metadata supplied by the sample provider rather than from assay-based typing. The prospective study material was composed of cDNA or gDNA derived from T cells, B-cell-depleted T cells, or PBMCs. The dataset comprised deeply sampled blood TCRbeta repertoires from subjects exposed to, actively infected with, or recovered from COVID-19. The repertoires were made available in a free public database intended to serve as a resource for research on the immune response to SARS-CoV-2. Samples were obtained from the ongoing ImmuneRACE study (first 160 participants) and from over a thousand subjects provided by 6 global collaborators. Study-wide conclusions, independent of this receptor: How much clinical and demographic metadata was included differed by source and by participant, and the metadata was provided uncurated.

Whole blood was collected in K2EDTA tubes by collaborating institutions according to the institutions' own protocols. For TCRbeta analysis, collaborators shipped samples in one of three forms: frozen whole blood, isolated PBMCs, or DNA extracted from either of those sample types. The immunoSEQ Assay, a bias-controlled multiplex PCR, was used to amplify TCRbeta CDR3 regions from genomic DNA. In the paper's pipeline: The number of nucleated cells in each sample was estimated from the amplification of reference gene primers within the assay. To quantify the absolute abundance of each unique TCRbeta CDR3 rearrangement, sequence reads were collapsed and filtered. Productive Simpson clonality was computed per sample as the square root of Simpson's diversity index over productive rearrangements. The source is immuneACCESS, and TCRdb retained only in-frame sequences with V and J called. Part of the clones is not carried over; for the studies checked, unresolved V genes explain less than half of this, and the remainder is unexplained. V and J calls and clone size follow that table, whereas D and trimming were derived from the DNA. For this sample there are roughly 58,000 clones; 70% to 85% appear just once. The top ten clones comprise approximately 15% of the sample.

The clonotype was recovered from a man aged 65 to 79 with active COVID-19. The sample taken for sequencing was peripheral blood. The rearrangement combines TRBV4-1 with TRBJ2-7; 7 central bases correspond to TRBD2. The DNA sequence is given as TGCGCCAGCAGCCAAGAGGCGACTAGCCTTTACGAGCAGTACTTC. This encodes CASSQEATSLYEQYF.